This T cell receptor beta chain was captured by sequencing in a study of cytomegalovirus exposure and HLA in healthy donors (dated by TCRdb to the late 2010s). As for the study more broadly: An earlier analysis of some 500 of the donors reported roughly 270 Gb of sequence data and 117 million unique TCR beta sequences from around 200 million T cells. The T cell repertoires of some 700 subjects were profiled by immunosequencing and related to cytomegalovirus serostatus. High-throughput TCR immunosequencing, statistical association of individual TCRs with disease status, and machine learning were combined to predict cytomegalovirus infection status. A handful of DR-DQ haplotypes were handled as single units for association and clustering because linkage in the cohort was strong. In a later analysis, previously published TCR beta repertoires from about 640 donors were re-analyzed and high-resolution HLA genotyping was added so that TCR occurrence patterns could be studied. Typing coverage differed by locus: A, B, C, DRB1 and DQB1 were typed in about 629-640 donors, DQA1 in 522, DPA1 in approximately 610, and DPB1 in 400 to 480. Donor age, sex, ethnicity and CMV serostatus were compiled together with the repertoire data. Along with the approximately 700-subject first cohort, a separate validation cohort of over a hundred different subjects was used. The study aimed to test whether cataloging public T cell receptors could reveal signatures of past pathogen exposure. On average, around 200,000 unique TCR beta nucleotide sequences were sequenced per donor among several hundred genotyped donors of the cohort, with roughly a sixth of those sequences being non-productive. Of the roughly 400 genotyped donors, roughly 85% fell in the genetic ancestry cluster associated with self-reported Caucasian donors. An early release covering roughly 580 HLA-typed donors comprised roughly 300 gigabases of sequencing data and some 79 million unique TCR sequences. In an earlier analysis of a few hundred of the donors, high-throughput TCR beta sequencing was used to judge whether each TCR beta V gene segment behaved as functional or pseudogenic. HLA typing included class I and class II loci at four-digit resolution. All discovery cohort repertoires had been generated on a single sequencing platform. Rather than drawing on any new phenotypic data, the later analysis identified candidate immune exposures from TCR beta sequences and the way those sequences occurred across donors. A later genetic analysis took genome-wide SNP genotypes for about three fifths of the roughly 670 donors and used that subset as a discovery cohort.

The full study reports these points: Cytomegalovirus status was reported to be diagnosed by the classifier with high specificity and sensitivity in both the original and validation cohorts. Sequencing depth was assumed to be roughly uniform across donors in the presence/absence analyses, though that assumption may not hold. A later analysis associated 16,951 TCR beta sequences with specific HLA alleles at a false discovery rate of 0.05. An earlier analysis of around 500 of the donors showed that most TCR beta V segments appeared in productive rearrangements either about 87% or about 30% of the time, which broadly matched IMGT annotations. Correlated functional status among segregating V segments might reflect linkage disequilibrium, but an unknown experimental factor could not be ruled out. Because the 87-base-pair reads could not distinguish some IMGT-functional V segments, including TRBV6-2 and TRBV6-3, those segments were excluded. According to a later analysis, most CMV-associated TCR beta chains appeared to be HLA-restricted, and the HLA associations seemed to be driven largely by CMV exposure. Compared with the roughly 700-donor mean, donors in an Asian-associated ancestry cluster had fewer N-insertions in productive TCRs, according to a later genetic analysis. The authors suggested that the approach could potentially be generalized to other disease states and immunological phenotypes. A group of highly shared sequence variants was considered likely to be a technical artifact of the sequencing pipeline. In a later analysis, the rate of TCR association differed among HLA loci, with DRB1 alleles having the most associated TCRs and HLA-C alleles having the fewest. A later analysis reported that several top co-occurrence clusters appeared linked to parvovirus B19, influenza, CMV and Epstein-Barr virus. Because HLA typing was unavailable for some donors at each locus, only the typed subset was used in association tests. Only TCR beta chains were sequenced in this cohort, and the absence of alpha or paired-chain data limited detectable features. When HLA alleles, especially DR and DQ, strongly co-occurred, TCR associations were difficult to assign to individual alleles. The earlier analysis of almost 600 of the donors excluded roughly 17 rarely observed V segments, including chromosome 9 orphons, because counts were too low. Across donors, most TCR sequences were observed very rarely, whereas some public TCRs were present in many individuals. In vitro tests confirmed that a few of the cytomegalovirus-associated TCR beta chains recognize cytomegalovirus antigens. V-gene and J-gene trimming of TCR beta chains was associated with a missense DCLRE1C variant in a later genetic analysis, and the association was replicated in an independent cohort. For the cohort, immune exposure information was limited to CMV serostatus. A further reported finding was that TCR beta sequences accurately predicted the HLA-A and HLA-B alleles for most subjects in the first cohort. The study gave a list of over 150 TCR beta chains associated with cytomegalovirus. A later analysis found that HLA-associated TCR beta chains were more clonally expanded and had lower generation probabilities than equally common non-associated chains.

The cohort comprised some 730 healthy bone marrow donors. All cohort members were sampled while nominally healthy, although unrecorded immune exposures were likely present. The donor tested CMV seronegative, placing the donor among the approximately 360 seronegative members of the cohort. Every donor gave a peripheral blood sample, and the peripheral blood mononuclear cells from that sample were used for TCR beta sequencing. The Qiagen DNeasy Blood Extraction Kit was used to extract genomic DNA from the blood cell samples. The library relied on the immunoSEQ multiplex PCR assay. A mixture of 60 forward primers for TCR Vbeta segments and 13 reverse primers for TCR Jbeta segments was used in the multiplex PCR. The CDR3 region of rearranged TCR beta genes was amplified from genomic DNA with a multiplex PCR assay. The Illumina HiSeq System was used to sequence the amplified TCR beta libraries as 87-base-pair reads. Turning to the authors' computational methods: A later analysis counted about 80 million unique TCR beta chains across the 550 to 800 repertoires, and 9.5 million to 11 million of these chains were shared by at least two donors. Raw reads were error-corrected and collapsed into unique sequences with a nearest-neighbor algorithm that merged closely related sequences to remove PCR and sequencing errors. Alignment of CDR3 sequences to IMGT reference sequences was used to assign V, D and J gene segments. For a sequence to be retained, a match of at least six nucleotides was required to both a V gene segment and a J gene segment. A rearrangement counted as productive if the CDR3 had no stop codons and remained in frame with V and J, and every other rearrangement counted as non-productive. Following IMGT convention, CDR3 was defined as the stretch from the second conserved V-encoded cysteine to the conserved J-encoded phenylalanine. The earlier analysis of fewer than 750 of the donors excluded sequences that lacked an unambiguous match to a single V gene segment. In an earlier analysis of a few hundred of the donors, a V segment was called functional when productive rearrangements were above 56.7%, and segregating when the standard deviation between donors exceeded 5%. To diagnose cytomegalovirus status from the catalog of TCR beta chain sequences, a statistical classification framework was built. V and J gene assignment, in a later analysis, came from comparing TCR nucleotide sequences with IMGT/GENE-DB human TR gene sequences. The TCRdist pipeline was used in a later analysis to assign CDR3 sequences and most-parsimonious VDJ recombination scenarios. In a later analysis, each TCR beta chain was defined by its CDR3 amino acid sequence together with its V-gene family, and reads lacking a unique V-gene family were excluded. As a way to deal with suspected cross-contamination and a sequencing artifact, a later analysis dropped approximately 590 nucleotide sequences that were highly shared and had low generation probability. In a later analysis, a clonal expansion index was calculated for each public chain from normalized within-repertoire ranks of inferred template counts. In a later analysis, generation probabilities were computed using a VDJ recombination model fitted to out-of-frame rearrangements, and the results were checked against IGoR. A later analysis scored TCR-TCR, TCR-HLA and TCR-CMV co-occurrence with hypergeometric tests, applying a repertoire-size bias correction to TCR pairs. A later analysis estimated false discovery rates by permuting HLA or CMV assignments 20 times. In a later analysis, co-occurring TCRs were grouped using DBSCAN, and TCRdist sequence similarity was added for clustering within HLA-allele-positive subsets. Co-occurrence clustering excluded repertoires with fewer than 30,000 or more than 120,000 public chains, plus five with anomalous nucleotide sharing. The table was pulled from immuneACCESS by TCRdb, which kept in-frame rearrangements only. Such tables lose some clones; where checked, under half of the loss comes from unresolved V genes, and the rest has no known cause. V and J calls and clone size come straight from that table; D and trimming were deduced from the DNA. The sample records approximately 140,000 clones, approximately 85% of which are singletons. The ten largest make up roughly 1.8% of the sample.

A remark on this clone: Its antigen has not been determined. Base qualities are not provided; no much larger clone lies one nucleotide away.

The V end loses 4 bases and the J end loses 1 base, and a stretch of 11 bases separates them. CDR1 SGHDT and CDR2 YYEEEE were looked up in the germline V gene. The CDR3 runs 14 residues from the cysteine to the phenylalanine. The CDR3 DNA has 42 bases and is translated from base 1. The sequencing input was PBMCs. This clonotype was obtained from a boy aged 5-17 years in good health and CMV-seronegative. The chain uses TRBV5-6 and TRBJ1-1; no D gene call is confident. The nucleotide sequence reads as follows: TGTGCCAGCAGCCGGGGTATTGGGAACACTGAAGCTTTCTTT. Its product reads: CASSRGIGNTEAFF.